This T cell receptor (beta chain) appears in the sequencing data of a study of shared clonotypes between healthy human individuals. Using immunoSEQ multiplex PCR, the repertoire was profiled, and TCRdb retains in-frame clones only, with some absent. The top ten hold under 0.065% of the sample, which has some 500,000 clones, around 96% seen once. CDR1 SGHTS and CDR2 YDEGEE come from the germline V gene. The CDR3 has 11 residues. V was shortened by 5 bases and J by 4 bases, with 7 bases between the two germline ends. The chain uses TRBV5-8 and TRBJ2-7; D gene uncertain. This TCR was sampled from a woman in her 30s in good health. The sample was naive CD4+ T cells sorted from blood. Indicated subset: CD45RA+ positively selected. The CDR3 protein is CASSSLYEQYF. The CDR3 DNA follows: TGTGCCAGCAGTTCCTTGTACGAGCAGTACTTC.